One and the same sample provided the 22 T cell receptor beta chains below, sequenced in a study of T-cell reconstitution after alpha-beta-depleted transplantation in children. A library of TCRbeta sequences, prepared with unique molecular identifiers, was generated. TCRdb used MiXCR to reprocess the PCR reads, holding one entry per CDR3 protein. The profile shows 150,000 to 200,000 distinct CDR3 sequences, around 7% of them singletons. The specimen was PBMCs from the stem cell graft donor, collected from the stem cell graft. The source is a human donor who donated a stem cell graft to a child with Wiskott-Aldrich syndrome.

This clonotype was detected many times. The genes are TRBV4-3 and TRBJ1-5; D not certain. V lost 1 base and J lost 3, with 13 bases in between. Per the germline V gene, CDR1 is LGHNA and CDR2 is YSLEER. CDR3 length: 16 residues. CDR3 amino acids: CASSQVLSQYNQPQHF. DNA of the CDR3: TGCGCCAGCAGCCAAGTGCTGTCGCAGTACAATCAGCCCCAGCATTTT.

In this sample, this clonotype turned up many times. This chain links TRBV29-1 with TRBJ1-1; D gene unclear. The CDR3 has 11 amino acids. The V gene's germline CDR1 is SQVTM and CDR2 ANQGSEA. Trimming removed 0 bases from V and 11 bases from J, with 10 bases in between. DNA of the CDR3: TGCAGCGTTGAAGAGAGCCGTGGGGCTTTCTTT. Translated, it gives CSVEESRGAFF. Together with reference TRBV29-1 and TRBJ1-1, the CDR3 gives the full variable domain: SAVISQKPSRDICQRGTSLTIQCQVDSQVTMMFWYRQQPGQSLTLIATANQGSEATYESGFVIDKFPISRPNLTFSTLTVSNMSPEDSSIYLCSVEESRGAFFGQGTRLTVV.

This clonotype was counted many times. This rearrangement joins TRBV5-8 to TRBJ1-6; D might be TRBD1 (5 bases). Trimming stripped 5 bases from V and 5 bases from J, with 20 bases between. This CDR3 has 17 amino acids. The germline gives CDR1 SGHTS, CDR2 YDEGEE. The CDR3 coding sequence is TGTGCCAGCAGGTTAACCGGACCGCTGGGGGATAATTCACCCCTCCACTTT. Translation: CASRLTGPLGDNSPLHF.

At least ten counts were recorded for this clonotype. This rearrangement joins TRBV9 to TRBJ1-2; 9 positions agree with TRBD1. The CDR3 runs 14 residues. CDR1 is SGDLS, CDR2 YYNGEE, per germline. Unmatched junction bases numbered 8, after V lost 3 bases and J lost 8 bases. The CDR3 spells CASSASGQGKGYTF. In DNA form, the CDR3 reads TGTGCCAGCAGCGCCTCAGGACAGGGGAAGGGCTACACCTTC.

The chain links TRBV2 to TRBJ2-7, with 7 positions matching TRBD1. The CDR3 runs 13 residues. Per germline, CDR1 SNHLY and CDR2 FYNNEI. V gave up 6 bases and J gave up 7 bases; unmatched junction bases: 9. Here the CDR3 reads CASRTDRVGEQYF. Written as DNA, the CDR3 is TGTGCCAGCAGGACAGACAGGGTTGGGGAGCAGTACTTC.

At least ten counts were recorded for this clonotype. V and J are TRBV5-1 and TRBJ2-1, with no clear D. V was cut by 0 bases and J by 9 bases, with 7 bases left in between. The germline V gene encodes CDR1 SGHRS and CDR2 YFSETQ. The CDR3 runs to 12 residues. The CDR3 sequence is CASSLGGAEQFF. CDR3 bases: TGCGCCAGCAGCTTGGGGGGTGCTGAGCAGTTCTTC.

This clonotype was detected many times. The rearrangement uses TRBV6-5 and TRBJ1-2; D gene unclear. The germline V and J ends were trimmed by 2 bases and 4 bases, with 5 bases remaining between them. In germline, CDR1 is MNHEY, CDR2 SVGAGI. This CDR3 region has 12 residues. DNA of the CDR3: TGTGCCAGCAGTTACCTGTTCTATGGCTACACCTTC. Translated: CASSYLFYGYTF.

The genes are TRBV20-1 and TRBJ2-6; unclear D gene. There are 14 residues in the CDR3. Trimming left V 5 bases short and J 0 bases short, with 8 bases between. Germline CDR1 is DFQATT and CDR2 is SNEGSKA (reference sequence). CDR3 protein: CSAVRSSGANVLTF. DNA for the CDR3: TGCAGTGCTGTAAGGAGCTCTGGGGCCAACGTCCTGACTTTC.

This clonotype was recorded many times. The chain has TRBV10-3 and TRBJ2-2; no reliable D call. V lost 0 bases and J lost 6, with 5 bases in between. This CDR3 has 13 residues. CDR1 is ENHRY and CDR2 is SYGVKD in the germline V gene. CDR3 in amino acids: CAISESMAGELFF. CDR3 nucleotides: TGTGCCATCAGTGAGTCGATGGCCGGGGAGCTGTTTTTT.

This clonotype was detected many times. The chain recombines TRBV6-5 with TRBJ1-4; possibly TRBD1 for D (5 bases). Looked up from germline, CDR1 is MNHEY and CDR2 is SVGAGI. The CDR3 is 15 residues long. The V and J ends lost 5 bases and 3 bases respectively, with 13 bases between them. The CDR3: CASSPGAPANEKLFF. DNA of the CDR3: TGTGCCAGCAGTCCCGGGGCCCCAGCTAATGAAAAACTGTTTTTT.

This clonotype was counted many times. The gene calls are TRBV4-3 and TRBJ2-7; 8 nucleotides line up with TRBD1. CDR3 length equals 15 residues. The germline gives CDR1 LGHNA, CDR2 YSLEER. J was trimmed by 2 bases and V by 5 bases; bases with no gene match: 8. CDR3 amino acids: CASSYQTGAPYEQYF. In DNA form, the CDR3 reads TGCGCCAGCAGCTACCAGACAGGGGCACCCTACGAGCAGTACTTC.

The chain couples TRBV5-1 to TRBJ1-1; possible D gene TRBD1, 5 bases. The CDR3 spans 14 residues. Germline CDR1 SGHRS, CDR2 YFSETQ. V was cut by 2 bases and J by 4 bases, with 12 bases left in between. The CDR3 coding sequence is TGCGCCAGCAGCTTCCAGGGAGCGGGCACTGAAGCTTTCTTT. Translated: CASSFQGAGTEAFF. Full variable domain (outside the CDR3, taken from reference TRBV5-1 and TRBJ1-1): KAGVTQTPRYLIKTRGQQVTLSCSPISGHRSVSWYQQTPGQGLQFLFEYFSETQRNKGNFPGRFSGRQFSNSRSEMNVSTLELGDSALYLCASSFQGAGTEAFFGQGTRLTVV.

This clonotype was seen many times. The genes are TRBV24-1 and TRBJ2-3; D may be TRBD1 or TRBD2 (6 bases each). With 6 bases removed from V and 3 bases from J, the gap between germline ends came to 9 bases. CDR3 length equals 13 residues. Per the germline V gene, CDR1 is KGHDR and CDR2 is SFDVKD. The CDR3 nucleotides are TGTGCCACCAGTCTAGGGGGGACAGATACGCAGTATTTT. Protein sequence: CATSLGGTDTQYF.

This clonotype was recorded at least ten times. The genes are TRBV6-5 and TRBJ2-3; 10 positions match TRBD2. Per the germline V gene, CDR1 is MNHEY and CDR2 is SVGAGI. This CDR3 has 15 amino acids. V was pared by 4 bases and J by 4 bases, with 5 bases of the junction left unmatched. The chain's CDR3 is CASSFGSGGSDTQYF. In nucleotides, the CDR3 is TGTGCCAGCAGTTTTGGTAGCGGGGGGTCAGATACGCAGTATTTT.

There are many counts of this clonotype. The rearrangement joins TRBV25-1 to TRBJ1-2; D not resolved. CDR1 and CDR2 (germline): MGHDK, SYGVNS. V gave up 6 bases and J gave up 8 bases, with 16 bases separating them. The CDR3 runs to 13 residues. DNA of the CDR3: TGTGCCAGCAGCCACCCGGGCCCTTCGGGCTACACCTTC. It is translated as CASSHPGPSGYTF.

Many counts were recorded for this clonotype. The V gene is TRBV29-1, the J gene TRBJ1-2; D not resolved. The germline V gene has CDR1 SQVTM and CDR2 ANQGSEA. V lost 4 bases and J lost 8, with 14 bases in between. The CDR3 sequence is 12 residues long. The CDR3 DNA reads as TGCAGCGTTGGAGGCGTCTCAGCCGGCTACACCTTC. Protein product: CSVGGVSAGYTF.

At least ten counts were recorded for this clonotype. The chain joins TRBV6-1 to TRBJ2-2; 11 bases align to TRBD2. The CDR3 is 16 residues long. With 6 bases clipped from V and 4 bases from J, the junction kept 7 bases outside the gene matches. Germline V gene lookup returns CDR1 MNHNS and CDR2 SASEGT. CDR3 sequence: CASSERLAGFTGELFF. CDR3 nucleotides: TGTGCCAGCAGCGAGAGACTAGCGGGATTCACCGGGGAGCTGTTTTTT.

This clonotype appeared a few times. The rearrangement links TRBV14 to TRBJ2-7, with 9 bases identical to TRBD2. After removal of 1 base from V and 6 bases from J, the junction contained 16 bases not matched to a gene. Looked up from germline, CDR1 is SGHDN and CDR2 is FVKESK. The CDR3 has 18 residues. Here the CDR3 DNA reads TGTGCCAGCAGCCAAGTACTAGCGGGCCACATAACCCCCTCCGAGCAGTACTTC. It translates to CASSQVLAGHITPSEQYF. The complete variable domain, with remaining parts taken from reference TRBV14 and TRBJ2-7, reads EAGVTQFPSHSVIEKGQTVTLRCDPISGHDNLYWYRRVMGKEIKFLLHFVKESKQDESGMPNNRFLAERTGGTYSTLKVQPAELEDSGVYFCASSQVLAGHITPSEQYFGPGTRLTVT.

Many counts were recorded for this clonotype. J is TRBJ1-1 and V is TRBV5-1; 9 nucleotides align to TRBD1. CDR3 length equals 18 residues. Germline assignment: CDR1 SGHRS and CDR2 YFSETQ. V lost 0 bases to trimming and J lost 0 bases; unmatched junction nucleotides: 9. CDR3 DNA sequence: TGCGCCAGCAGCTTGGGAGGGACAGGGTTTGGTATGAACACTGAAGCTTTCTTT. Its translation is CASSLGGTGFGMNTEAFF.

This clonotype was counted ten times or more. This chain joins TRBV7-2 and TRBJ2-5; 9 nucleotides match TRBD1. From germline, CDR1 is SGHTA and CDR2 FQGNSA. This CDR3 is built from 15 residues. The junction had 4 bases not matched to a gene; V was cut back by 2 bases and J by 3 bases. DNA for the CDR3: TGTGCCAGCAGCTTATACGGGGACAGGGAAGAGACCCAGTACTTC. As protein: CASSLYGDREETQYF.

The sample holds many counts of this clonotype. The chain has TRBV27 and TRBJ2-1; TRBD2 might be the D (6 bases). V was cut by 0 bases and J by 7 bases, with 10 bases left in between. Germline CDR1 MNHEY, CDR2 SMNVEV (reference sequence). The CDR3 is made up of 14 amino acids. CDR3 residues: CASSLSGGGNEQFF. The CDR3 DNA reads TGTGCCAGCAGTTTATCGGGAGGAGGTAATGAGCAGTTCTTC.

This clonotype has at least ten counts. V usage is TRBV4-2 and J usage is TRBJ2-7; TRBD1 or TRBD2 may be the D gene (6 bases each). V lost 0 bases and J 2 bases, leaving 20 bases between the germline ends. The length of the CDR3 is 18 residues. Germline V gene lookup returns CDR1 LGHNA and CDR2 YNFKEQ. The CDR3 is CASSQEEQGLKFPYEQYF. The CDR3 region has the DNA TGTGCCAGCAGCCAAGAGGAACAGGGACTCAAGTTTCCCTACGAGCAGTACTTC.